The sequence of this T cell receptor beta chain was determined in a study of T cell changes during pregnancy in multiple sclerosis. The germline V gene has CDR1 SGHTA and CDR2 FQGTGA. Germline trimming cut 5 bases from V and 5 bases from J; bases unmatched to any gene: 4. The CDR3 runs to 13 residues. Method: immunoSEQ multiplex PCR; TCRdb's copy keeps in-frame clones and lacks some. The profile shows roughly 110,000 clones, 91% of them singletons. The source was peripheral blood, collected before pregnancy. This TCR was sampled from a female donor with multiple sclerosis, enrolled in a pregnancy study. The rearrangement joins TRBV7-3 to TRBJ2-5; TRBD1 matches at 8 bases. The CDR3 here is CASSTTGGETQYF. The CDR3 DNA follows: TGTGCCAGCAGCACTACAGGGGGGGAGACCCAGTACTTC.